Listed here is a single TCR beta chain. This sample's RNA came from whole unsorted tissue. The normal lung tissue was taken more than 3 cm from the tumor edge. This CDR3 is 14 amino acids long. V lost 1 base and J lost 2, with 6 bases in between. CDR1 and CDR2 (germline): SGHTA, FQGTGA. A modified ARM-PCR protocol with three rounds of nested PCR amplified TCRbeta. Via MiXCR, TCRdb re-called the multiplex PCR reads, giving one row per CDR3 protein. The table includes some 68,000 distinct CDR3 sequences, around 80% detected once. The data originate from a study of tumor and adjacent non-tumor tissue in lung cancer.

Sequencing input: distant non-tumor lung tissue. This receptor was taken from a man between 60 and 75 years old with non-small cell lung cancer. This rearrangement joins TRBV7-3 to TRBJ2-1; D not certain. CDR3 sequence reads: CASSLSDAYNEQFF. CDR3 DNA sequence: TGTGCCAGCAGCTTAAGCGATGCCTACAATGAGCAGTTCTTC.